The text below deals with one T cell receptor beta chain. Many counts were recorded for this clonotype. Its antigen remains unidentified. One base away there is no much larger clone; base qualities are not given. Hyperthyroidism was considered stable if no progression to ophthalmopathy occurred within 18 months of follow-up. Patients with hyperthyroidism were aged 18 to 65 years, had been newly diagnosed, and had a disease duration of less than 2 months. Patients with other autoimmune diseases, uncontrolled infections, pregnancy or lactation were excluded. Clinical symptoms, serum thyroxine, TRAb, thyroid ultrasound and orbital computed tomography formed the basis of the diagnosis. PBMCs were isolated from 10 ml of fresh peripheral blood by Ficoll-Paque density gradient centrifugation. Total RNA was extracted with Trizol reagent and quality-checked on an Agilent 2100 Bioanalyzer. These data are taken from a study of Graves' ophthalmopathy and Graves' hyperthyroidism (dated by TCRdb to between 2018 and 2020). Context from the whole study: Peripheral blood samples were taken at the time of initial diagnosis, before any treatment was given. TCR beta repertoire signatures were used to distinguish Graves' ophthalmopathy from Graves' hyperthyroidism and to predict progression to ophthalmopathy. In total, some 140 blood samples were TCR-sequenced: under 45 ophthalmopathy, roughly 77 hyperthyroidism and about 17 hyperthyroidism-to-ophthalmopathy patients. A discovery set of more than 90 patients (around 45 ophthalmopathy, approximately 58 stable hyperthyroidism) was enrolled to explore V-J signatures distinguishing ophthalmopathy from hyperthyroidism. An independent validation cohort comprised 18 hyperthyroidism patients and over 15 patients who later progressed from hyperthyroidism to ophthalmopathy. In over 5 hyperthyroidism patients, the T-cell repertoire of thyroid tissue was compared with the T-cell repertoire of blood. Once sampling was done, hyperthyroidism patients were given methimazole at a starting dose of 30 mg daily, while ophthalmopathy patients were given high-dose intravenous methylprednisolone. For training and testing, the approximately 92 patients in the discovery cohort were randomly divided in a 7:3 ratio. General findings and caveats noted by the study authors: Sample size was not statistically predetermined, and group allocation was not concealed from the investigators. In validation, the model predicted ophthalmopathy progression with roughly 68% sensitivity and 72% to 80% specificity; about a dozen predicted patients were CT-confirmed with GO in a median of roughly 6.8 months. Most expanded thyroid clonotypes with frequency above 0.001 were also detected in blood, suggesting blood repertoires may reflect the thyroid immune response. Ophthalmopathy was separated from stable hyperthyroidism by the 13-signature model with about 89% sensitivity and 81% to 83% specificity in cross-validation and with 80%/75% in the test set.

There are 17 amino acids in the CDR3, from cysteine to phenylalanine inclusive. The kept DNA is CDR3 alone, 51 bases in frame from the first base. The germline V gene encodes CDR1 MNHNS and CDR2 SASEGT. The junction shows trimming of 1 base on V and 4 bases on J, and the gene matches do not reach 6 bases of it. TCR beta CDR3 regions were amplified from RNA transcripts for repertoire sequencing. The first round of RT-PCR was done with HTBI primers and the Qiagen OneStep RT-PCR kit, and was followed by a second round of multiplex PCR, then size selection and purification. Libraries were sequenced paired-end with 100 bp reads on an Illumina HiSeq2000. Concerning the study's data processing: SOAPnuke was used to process the reads, removing any read that contained adapters or uncalled bases, had a mean Phred below 15, or lacked an exact match to the constant primer or identifier. High-quality paired reads were merged with COPE v1.2.5. Each unique nucleotide sequence was treated as a clonotype, and MiTCR v1.1 was used to align the clonotypes to the IMGT TRB V, D and J references. The analysis was limited to V-J combinations with a frequency above 0.0001, which together covered over 99% of the repertoires. For each V-J combination, a TCR clonal expansion and chaos score was defined as F50 clonal expansion divided by the chaos observed in the TCRdist matrix. Features were reduced by Welch's t-statistics and random forest to approximately 13 V-J combinations, which fed a naive Bayes classifier. The similarity between thyroid and blood repertoires was quantified using the Morisita-Horn index. TCRdb reworked the public reads: Q25 trimming with fastp, MiXCR clone assembly, productive beta chains retained. Each entry is one CDR3 protein sequence, shown with its most common DNA and genes. V and J calls and clone size were set by TCRdb, not the authors. This sample is represented by a few hundred thousand distinct CDR3 sequences; more than 20% of them were singletons. Jointly, the top ten make up around 3% of the sample.

The receptor's source is a woman between 18 and 29 years old with stable Graves' hyperthyroidism. Donor details come from another sample of the same person, matched by shared clones. Rearrangement joined TRBV6-1 to TRBJ2-3; 12 central bases correspond to TRBD2. Sequences were obtained from peripheral blood. Here the CDR3 is given as CASSEGTSGDAPDTQYF. The nucleotides are TGTGCCAGCAGTGAAGGGACTAGCGGGGATGCACCAGATACGCAGTATTTT.